The present TCR beta chain was sequenced within a study of cytomegalovirus exposure and HLA in healthy donors (TCRdb year 2017). Looking at the study overall: In an earlier analysis of some 610 of the donors, around 300 Gb of sequence data and approximately 100 million unique TCR beta sequences from about 179 million T cells were reported. An early release that covered roughly 600 HLA-typed donors contained 250 to 350 gigabases of sequencing data and 75 million to 100 million unique TCR sequences. The genetic ancestry cluster associated with self-reported Caucasian donors included around four fifths of the 350 to 500 genotyped donors. The study aimed to test whether signatures of past pathogen exposure could be identified by cataloging public T cell receptors. The study profiled the T cell repertoires of about 720 subjects by immunosequencing and related them to cytomegalovirus serostatus. A separate validation cohort of roughly 110 different subjects was used in addition to the approximately 700-subject first cohort. To predict cytomegalovirus infection status, the study brought together high-throughput TCR immunosequencing, statistical association of individual TCRs with disease status, and machine learning. To study patterns of TCR occurrence, a later analysis re-analyzed previously published TCR beta repertoires from 500 to 850 donors and added high-resolution HLA genotyping. Rather than using new phenotypic data, the later analysis identified candidate immune exposures from TCR beta sequences and from how often those sequences occurred across donors. To decide whether each TCR beta V gene segment behaved as functional or pseudogenic, an earlier analysis of some 600 of the donors relied on high-throughput TCR beta sequencing. Donor age, sex, ethnicity and CMV serostatus were compiled alongside the repertoire data. Genome-wide SNP genotypes for about 60% of the roughly 670 donors were used in a later genetic analysis, which treated that subset as a discovery cohort. Every discovery cohort repertoire had been produced on one sequencing platform. Class I and class II HLA loci were covered by the typing at four-digit resolution. Typing coverage differed by locus: A, B, C, DRB1 and DQB1 were typed in about 629-630 donors, DQA1 in about 510, DPA1 in around 580, and DPB1 in approximately 450. Roughly five DR-DQ haplotypes were treated as single units for association and clustering because of strong linkage in the cohort. Among 398 genotyped donors of the cohort, an average of approximately 250,000 unique TCR beta nucleotide sequences were sequenced per donor, around 20% of them non-productive.

The cohort was made up of 666 healthy bone marrow donors. At the time of sampling, every cohort member was nominally healthy, though immune exposures that went unrecorded were likely present. The donor tested CMV seronegative, placing the donor among the approximately 360 seronegative members of the cohort. Every donor gave a peripheral blood sample, and the peripheral blood mononuclear cells from that sample were used for TCR beta sequencing. The Qiagen DNeasy Blood Extraction Kit was used to extract genomic DNA from the blood cell samples. Overall study outcomes, separate from this receptor: This cohort had only TCR beta chains sequenced, and the lack of alpha or paired-chain data limited which features could be detected. In a later analysis, over 15,000 TCR beta sequences were associated with specific HLA alleles at a false discovery rate of 0.05. The authors suggested that the approach could potentially be extended to other disease states and immunological phenotypes. Because some donors lacked HLA typing at each locus, the association tests relied only on the typed subset. According to a later analysis, TCR association rates differed among HLA loci, with DRB1 alleles showing the most associated TCRs and HLA-C alleles showing the fewest. Linkage disequilibrium might explain the correlated functional status among segregating V segments, but an unknown experimental factor could not be ruled out. The 87-base-pair reads could not distinguish some IMGT-functional V segments, including TRBV6-2 and TRBV6-3, so those segments were excluded. The only immune exposure information available for the cohort was CMV serostatus. In an earlier analysis of fewer than 700 of the donors, most TCR beta V segments appeared in productive rearrangements about 87% or about 30% of the time, broadly matching IMGT annotations. A further reported finding was that TCR beta sequences accurately predicted the HLA-A and HLA-B alleles for most subjects in the first cohort. The presence/absence analyses assumed that sequencing depth was roughly uniform across donors, and that assumption may not be true. Most TCR sequences were observed very rarely across donors, whereas some public TCRs were present in many individuals. In the study, roughly 160 TCR beta chains were listed as associated with cytomegalovirus. In a later analysis, most CMV-associated TCR beta chains were found to appear HLA-restricted, with HLA associations seemingly driven largely by CMV exposure. V-gene and J-gene trimming of TCR beta chains was associated with a missense DCLRE1C variant in a later genetic analysis, and the association was replicated in an independent cohort. A group of highly shared sequence variants was considered likely to be a technical artifact of the sequencing pipeline. When HLA alleles, especially DR and DQ, strongly co-occurred, attributing TCR associations to individual alleles was difficult. Because counts were too low, some 16 rarely observed V segments, including chromosome 9 orphons, were excluded from the earlier analysis of some 590 of the donors. A later analysis reported that several top co-occurrence clusters appeared linked to parvovirus B19, influenza, CMV and Epstein-Barr virus. The classifier was reported to diagnose cytomegalovirus status with high specificity and sensitivity in both the original and validation cohorts. Compared with equally common non-associated chains, HLA-associated TCR beta chains in a later analysis were more clonally expanded and had lower generation probabilities. According to a later genetic analysis, donors in an Asian-associated ancestry cluster had fewer N-insertions in productive TCRs than the approximately 630-donor mean. In vitro tests confirmed that three of the cytomegalovirus-associated TCR beta chains recognize cytomegalovirus antigens.

On this clone: What this receptor recognizes is not known. Base qualities are not provided; no much larger clone lies one nucleotide away.

The CDR3 covers 16 residues, taking in both the cysteine and the phenylalanine. The DNA shown is the 48-base CDR3, in frame from base 1. Per the germline V gene (reference sequence), LNHDA is the CDR1 and SQIVND is the CDR2. The germline V end is reduced by 2 bases and the J end by 3 bases; junction bases left unmatched: 6. Library method: the immunoSEQ multiplex PCR assay. The multiplex PCR relied on a mix of 60 forward primers for TCR Vbeta segments and 13 reverse primers for TCR Jbeta segments. A multiplex PCR assay on genomic DNA amplified the CDR3 region of rearranged TCR beta genes. On the Illumina HiSeq System, the amplified TCR beta libraries were sequenced as 87-base-pair reads. Under the source paper's analysis protocol: A later analysis counted around 72 million unique TCR beta chains across the 650 to 700 repertoires, and roughly 9.9 million of these chains were shared by at least two donors. Raw reads were error-corrected and collapsed into unique sequences with a nearest-neighbor algorithm that merged closely related sequences to remove PCR and sequencing errors. Alignment of CDR3 sequences to IMGT reference sequences was used to assign V, D and J gene segments. For a sequence to be retained, a match of at least six nucleotides was required to both a V gene segment and a J gene segment. A rearrangement counted as productive if the CDR3 had no stop codons and remained in frame with V and J, and every other rearrangement counted as non-productive. Following IMGT convention, CDR3 was defined as the stretch from the second conserved V-encoded cysteine to the conserved J-encoded phenylalanine. The earlier analysis of 500 to 650 of the donors excluded any sequence lacking an unambiguous match to a single V gene segment. In an earlier analysis of about 590 of the donors, a V segment was called functional when productive rearrangements were above 56.7%, and segregating when the standard deviation between donors exceeded 5%. A statistical classification framework was developed to diagnose cytomegalovirus status using the catalog of TCR beta chain sequences. V and J gene assignment, in a later analysis, came from comparing TCR nucleotide sequences with IMGT/GENE-DB human TR gene sequences. In a later analysis, CDR3 sequences and most-parsimonious VDJ recombination scenarios were assigned using the TCRdist pipeline. In a later analysis, each TCR beta chain was defined by its CDR3 amino acid sequence together with its V-gene family, and reads lacking a unique V-gene family were excluded. A later analysis removed over 500 highly shared, low-generation-probability nucleotide sequences to deal with suspected cross-contamination and a sequencing artifact. In a later analysis, a clonal expansion index was calculated for each public chain from normalized within-repertoire ranks of inferred template counts. In a later analysis, generation probabilities were computed with a VDJ recombination model fitted to out-of-frame rearrangements, and the resulting probabilities were checked against IGoR. In a later analysis, hypergeometric tests were used to score TCR-TCR, TCR-HLA and TCR-CMV co-occurrence, with a repertoire-size bias correction applied to TCR pairs. In a later analysis, false discovery rates were estimated by permuting HLA or CMV assignments 20 times. In a later analysis, co-occurring TCRs were grouped using DBSCAN, with TCRdist sequence similarity added in when clustering inside HLA-allele-positive subsets. Co-occurrence clustering excluded repertoires with fewer than 30,000 or more than 120,000 public chains, plus five with anomalous nucleotide sharing. TCRdb provides this immuneACCESS table in a form limited to in-frame rearrangements. Some clones are lacking; in checked studies, under half of them reflect an unresolved V gene, and why the rest are absent is not known. From that table come the V and J calls and clone size; the DNA was used to work out D and trimming. The sample table holds approximately 92,000 clones, of which 70% to 85% were seen once. About 8% of the sample belongs to the ten largest clones.

The source material was PBMCs. This TCR came from a man in his 60s in good health and CMV-seronegative. This chain is built from TRBV19 and TRBJ1-5, and TRBD1 matches 8 of the central bases. The DNA sequence reads TGTGCCAGTAGTATATTTTCGACAGGGGTCAATCAGCCCCAGCATTTT. Its protein is CASSIFSTGVNQPQHF.